This T cell receptor (beta chain) comes out of a study of early T cells in non-severe SARS-CoV-2 infection. Study details: The study sequenced bulk RNA from unsorted whole blood, with chains unpaired. Study observations and caveats: VDJdb-based annotation leaned toward anti-spike CD8 responses and missed private and CD4 specificities.

The CDR3 has 14 residues. V lost 3 bases and J lost 6, with 15 bases in between. Unique molecular identifiers were added to individual cDNA molecules. MiXCR, applied by TCRdb to the 5' RACE reads, yields one record per CDR3 protein. In the table there are 80,000 to 95,000 distinct CDR3 sequences, approximately 15% of which are singletons. As regards this clonotype: Its matching antigen is unknown.

The TCR originated in an adult who was a healthcare worker with PCR-confirmed SARS-CoV-2 infection or an uninfected control (not recorded which). Sequencing was done on a sample of whole blood. The chain links TRBV12-3 or TRBV12-4 to TRBJ2-7; perhaps TRBD2 as D (5 bases). CDR3 region: CASSLGPLALEQYF. The CDR3 DNA reads as TGTGCCAGCAGTTTGGGTCCCCTAGCTCTCGAGCAGTACTTC.